This TCR beta chain was documented in a study of shared clonotypes between healthy human individuals. Methods used by the authors: Sequence data from immunoSEQ were junction-only and lacked quality scores; consequently, filtering differed. The data were produced by immunoSEQ multiplex PCR, yet TCRdb's version contains in-frame clones alone and is incomplete. V and J calls and clone size are those listed in that table; D and trimming were worked out from the DNA. The repertoire holds approximately 1.5 million clones, with approximately 98% as singletons. The authors divided CD4+ cells into CD45RA+ naive and CD45RA-negative memory subsets. On this clone itself: Its antigen is unknown. Other DNA sequences of this sample code for an identical CDR3.

The CDR3 is 14 amino acids. J gave up 2 bases and V 3 bases, and 3 bases lay outside the gene matches. Germline V gives CDR1 SGHRS, CDR2 YFSETQ. Study results and caveats: Though the depth was large, rarefaction showed that sorted-subset sequencing was incomplete.

The rearrangement links TRBV5-1 to TRBJ1-1, with 8 bases identical to TRBD1. The receptor comes from a man aged 30-40 years in good health. The sequenced material came from naive CD4+ T cells sorted from blood. The subset: CD45RA+ positively selected. CDR3 bases: TGCGCCAGCAGCTCCGGACAGGGTAACACTGAAGCTTTCTTT. Its protein is CASSSGQGNTEAFF.